A single sample is the source of the 21 T cell receptor beta chains below, sequenced in a study of cytomegalovirus exposure and HLA in healthy donors. Use of 60 Vbeta and 13 Jbeta primers characterized the PCR. Assay: immunoSEQ multiplex PCR; the TCRdb copy retains only in-frame clones and omits some. The repertoire holds some 180,000 clones, around four fifths seen once, with about 3.8% in the top ten. Sequencing used PBMCs. These receptors all stem from a woman aged 60-70 years in good health and CMV-seropositive.

The chain employs TRBV11-3 and TRBJ1-5; D unclear. From germline, CDR1 is SGHNT and CDR2 YENEEA. The V end lost 4 bases, the J end lost 0 bases, and 10 bases lay between the germline ends. The CDR3 has 15 residues. Written as DNA, the CDR3 is TGTGCCAGCAGCTCTGGCAGGTATAGCAATCAGCCCCAGCATTTT. Translation gives CASSSGRYSNQPQHF.

J is TRBJ2-5 and V is TRBV10-3; 13 nucleotides align to TRBD2. The germline gives CDR1 ENHRY, CDR2 SYGVKD. The CDR3 contains 15 residues. Trimming at V came to 4 bases and at J to 1 base, leaving 0 bases not matched to a gene. The CDR3 DNA is TGTGCCATCAGTGGGACTAGCGGGGGCCAAGAGACCCAGTACTTC. It specifies CAISGTSGGQETQYF.

The J gene is TRBJ2-7, the V gene TRBV27, with no clear D. CDR3 length: 14 residues. The V and J ends lost 0 bases and 1 base respectively, with 7 bases between them. Germline values: CDR1 MNHEY, CDR2 SMNVEV (reference sequence). The DNA for the CDR3 is TGTGCCAGCAGTTTATCCCGGGTGTCCTACGAGCAGTACTTC. The encoded protein is CASSLSRVSYEQYF.

The chain links TRBV18 to TRBJ2-7; 9 bases fit TRBD1. J was trimmed by 4 bases and V by 3 bases; bases with no gene match: 7. This CDR3 is 15 amino acids long. Germline V gene sequence: CDR1 KGHSH, CDR2 LQKENI. CDR3 DNA: TGTGCCAGCTCACCGCGGACAGGGGTACTTTACGAGCAGTACTTC. Protein sequence: CASSPRTGVLYEQYF.

The CDR3 loop reads CASRVSGSTDTQYF. In DNA, the CDR3 is TGCGCCAGCAGGGTTAGCGGAAGCACAGATACGCAGTATTTT. J is TRBJ2-3 and V is TRBV5-1; TRBD2 is a possible D gene (6 bases). V shed 5 bases and J shed 0 bases, with 10 bases lying between them. Germline CDR1 SGHRS, CDR2 YFSETQ. There are 14 residues in the CDR3.

The chain carries TRBV4-2 and TRBJ2-2; D is ambiguous. Trimming shortened V by 5 bases and J by 3 bases, and 10 bases separated the two germline ends. Germline CDR1 reads LGHNA; CDR2 reads YNFKEQ. The CDR3 length is 14 residues. CDR3 DNA sequence: TGTGCCAGCAGCGCGAGCTATGACACCGGGGAGCTGTTTTTT. The encoded protein is CASSASYDTGELFF.

V and J are TRBV7-9 and TRBJ2-3; 9 bases fit TRBD2. The CDR3 contains 15 residues. The trim removed 3 bases at V and 5 bases at J, leaving 6 bases unmatched. CDR1 SEHNR and CDR2 FQNEAQ come from the germline V gene (reference sequence). Here the CDR3 DNA reads TGTGCCAGCAGCTTTTCTAGCGGGGACATAGATACGCAGTATTTT. Translated, it gives CASSFSSGDIDTQYF. Looking up the rest from reference TRBV7-9 and TRBJ2-3 gives the full variable domain: DTGVSQNPRHKITKRGQNVTFRCDPISEHNRLYWYRQTLGQGPEFLTYFQNEAQLEKSRLLSDRFSAERPKGSFSTLEIQRTEQGDSAMYLCASSFSSGDIDTQYFGPGTRLTVL.

On this clone itself: The germline gene is not matched at one end of the junction; a read error may be the cause. The chain couples TRBV4-1 to TRBJ1-5; 7 bases map to TRBD1. Germline V gene sequence: CDR1 MGHRA, CDR2 YSYEKL. This CDR3 is built from 15 residues. Here the CDR3 DNA reads TGCGCCGGCAGCCAAGAGGGGGCGAGCAATCAGCCCCAGCATTTT. This encodes CAGSQEGASNQPQHF.

This clone has just a few counts. The chain recombines TRBV7-2 with TRBJ2-7; tentatively, D is TRBD2 (5 bases). The germline V gene encodes CDR1 SGHTA and CDR2 FQGNSA. The CDR3 contains 15 residues. V was clipped by 4 bases and J by 6 bases, with 19 bases between them. As DNA, the CDR3 is TGTGCCAGCAGCTCGCTAGAGGGAGTGGTGGGCGAGCAGTACTTC. Its protein product is CASSSLEGVVGEQYF.

The chain joins TRBV5-5 to TRBJ2-2; D is uncertain. The germline gives CDR1 SGHKS, CDR2 YYEKEE (reference sequence). Deletions cut 3 bases from V and 7 bases from J, with 10 bases between. This CDR3 comprises 13 residues. CDR3 amino acids: CASSSWYSGELFF. In DNA form, the CDR3 reads TGTGCCAGCAGCTCTTGGTACAGCGGGGAGCTGTTTTTT. The full variable domain, its missing parts supplied by reference TRBV5-5 and TRBJ2-2, is DAGVTQSPTHLIKTRGQQVTLRCSPISGHKSVSWYQQVLGQGPQFIFQYYEKEERGRGNFPDRFSARQFPNYSSELNVNALLLGDSALYLCASSSWYSGELFFGEGSRLTVL.

The chain combines TRBV29-1 with TRBJ2-2; D may be TRBD2 (5 bases). V lost 7 bases and J 3 bases, leaving 9 bases between the germline ends. CDR3 length equals 12 residues. Germline values: CDR1 SQVTM, CDR2 ANQGSEA. The CDR3 nucleotides read TGCAGCGGTCAAGCGGACACCGGGGAGCTGTTTTTT. Translation: CSGQADTGELFF.

The CDR3 DNA reads TGCGCCAGCAGCTCGGGACAGGGATTCGGAAACACCATATATTTT. This sequence encodes CASSSGQGFGNTIYF. The V gene is TRBV5-1, the J gene TRBJ1-3; the match to TRBD1 covers 9 bases. V lost 3 bases and J lost 4; bases outside the gene matches: 5. This CDR3 region has 15 residues. CDR1 and CDR2 from the germline V gene are SGHRS and YFSETQ.

This rearrangement joins TRBV19 to TRBJ1-2; D is unresolved. The germline CDR1 and CDR2 sequences are LNHDA and SQIVND (reference sequence). V was trimmed by 4 bases and J by 7 bases, leaving 10 bases between them. The CDR3 has 12 amino acids. Here the CDR3 reads CASSTSRGGYTF. For the CDR3, the DNA is TGTGCCAGTAGTACGTCCCGAGGTGGCTACACCTTC.

Note on this clone: Germline and junction disagree at one end, which may indicate a read error. V and J are TRBV6-5 and TRBJ1-1; TRBD1 might be the D (6 bases). The CDR3 is 13 amino acids. CDR1 MNHEY and CDR2 SVGAGI come from the germline V gene. DNA for the CDR3: TGTGCCAGCAGTTACATAGGGGGATCTGAGGCTTTCTTT. Its protein is CASSYIGGSEAFF.

The chain combines TRBV30 with TRBJ1-1; the match to TRBD1 covers 11 bases. This CDR3 contains 11 residues. Trimming at V came to 8 bases and at J to 5 bases, leaving 1 base not matched to a gene. CDR1 is GTSNPN and CDR2 is SVGIG in the germline V gene (reference sequence). DNA for the CDR3: TGTGCCGGGGACAGGGGGACTGAAGCTTTCTTT. This encodes CAGDRGTEAFF.

Regarding this clone: The germline gene is not matched at one end of the junction; a read error may be the cause. The chain has TRBV28 and TRBJ2-6, with TRBD1 as a possible D gene (5 bases). The CDR3 contains 14 residues. From germline, CDR1 is MDHEN and CDR2 SYDVKM. The CDR3 reads CASSLGSGANGLTF. CDR3 nucleotides: TGTGCCAGCAGTTTAGGCTCTGGGGCCAACGGCCTGACTTTC.

The V and J genes are TRBV28 and TRBJ1-5, with TRBD1 matching over 7 bases. CDR3 length: 13 amino acids. Unmatched junction bases numbered 7, after V lost 5 bases and J lost 9 bases. Germline V gene sequence: CDR1 MDHEN, CDR2 SYDVKM. This CDR3 is CASSPDRQRPQHF. CDR3 coding DNA: TGTGCCAGCAGTCCGGACAGGCAAAGGCCCCAGCATTTT.

The chain employs TRBV9 and TRBJ2-2, with TRBD2 matching over 10 bases. Germline CDR1 is SGDLS and CDR2 is YYNGEE. The ends lost 4 bases at V and 0 bases at J; junction bases unmatched: 3. The CDR3 runs to 16 residues. CDR3 loop: CASSTLAGANTGELFF. DNA of the CDR3: TGTGCCAGCAGCACCCTAGCGGGGGCGAACACCGGGGAGCTGTTTTTT.

This clone was picked up one time. This chain links TRBV6-5 with TRBJ2-7; 9 positions match TRBD2. This CDR3 has 14 amino acids. V lost 6 bases to trimming and J lost 6 bases; unmatched junction nucleotides: 9. Germline V CDR1 and CDR2: MNHEY, SVGAGI. The CDR3 reads CASRWVAGEIEQYF. The CDR3 DNA reads TGTGCCAGCAGATGGGTAGCGGGAGAAATCGAGCAGTACTTC.

This rearrangement joins TRBV12-5 to TRBJ2-1, with TRBD2 matching 12 bases. Germline-derived CDR1 and CDR2 are LGHNT and FRNRAP. With 0 bases clipped from V and 4 bases from J, the junction kept 10 bases outside the gene matches. The CDR3 loop spans 19 amino acids. CDR3 sequence reads: CASGLVLAGGLVRYNEQFF. Written as DNA, the CDR3 is TGTGCTAGTGGTTTGGTACTAGCGGGGGGTTTGGTTCGGTACAATGAGCAGTTCTTC.

This clone was seen a single time. The chain is built from TRBV7-9 and TRBJ2-5, with D unclear. The ends were cut back, 4 bases at V and 2 bases at J, with 5 bases in the middle. Looked up from germline, CDR1 is SEHNR and CDR2 is FQNEAQ (reference sequence). CDR3 size: 12 residues. The chain's CDR3 is CASSSEQETQYF. DNA for the CDR3: TGTGCCAGCAGCTCGGAGCAAGAGACCCAGTACTTC.